A selection of T cell receptor beta chains follows, all from one sample in a study of Ad26.COV2.S vaccination and SARS-CoV-2 variants. Clones were read by immunoSEQ multiplex PCR, and TCRdb kept only the in-frame ones, dropping some. The sample holds 300,000 to 350,000 clones, roughly nine tenths seen once. This specimen was peripheral blood, taken in a trial of Ad26.COV2.S vaccine versus placebo. These receptors all come from a person aged 18 to 59 who received the Ad26.COV2.S COVID-19 vaccine or a placebo. CDR3s leave out the opening cysteine and the closing phenylalanine or tryptophan. The order of the fields is D gene, J gene, V gene, CDR3 protein. The D gene is left open where the match is weak.

TRBD1,TRBJ1-5,TRBV7-2,ASSFTDRDQPQH
-,TRBJ1-1,TRBV19,ASSLTPLGGTEAF
-,TRBJ1-5,TRBV18,ASSPPGRTTSQPQH
-,TRBJ1-2,TRBV28,ASSSPDGNYGYT
-,TRBJ2-5,TRBV3-1/TRBV3-2,ASSPRGGDRLEETQY
-,TRBJ1-1,TRBV4-1,ASSQEGGAYAMNTEAF
TRBD1,TRBJ2-7,TRBV7-2,ASSLPQGASYEQY
TRBD1,TRBJ1-2,TRBV7-3,ASSSSGTENYGYT
TRBD2,TRBJ2-4,TRBV10-3,AISESAQREGIKNIQY
-,TRBJ2-1,TRBV27,ASSTARARNEQF
TRBD1,TRBJ1-2,TRBV7-2,ASSLATGYSNYGYT
-,TRBJ2-7,TRBV7-6,ASSQTGYEQY
TRBD1,TRBJ1-5,TRBV18,ASSADRGIQPQH
-,TRBJ1-3,TRBV28,ASSAVALTGNTIY
TRBD1,TRBJ1-1,TRBV5-1,ASSSPTGVKGEAF
-,TRBJ2-5,TRBV19,ASSPRRVQETQY
-,TRBJ2-3,TRBV6-5,ASSYLGSTDTQY
TRBD1,TRBJ1-5,TRBV7-2,ASSSDRVGQPQH
-,TRBJ2-3,TRBV11-2,ASSVDYFKTASDTQY
TRBD2,TRBJ2-7,TRBV9,ASSRAGDTYEQY
-,TRBJ2-6,TRBV2,ASKSLANVLT
TRBD1,TRBJ2-2,TRBV5-8,ASSLGQGAGELF
-,TRBJ2-2,TRBV7-3,ASSSPTKTGELF
-,TRBJ2-1,TRBV6-5,ASSRLPSYYNEQF